The source of this T cell receptor (beta chain) is a study of blood T cell repertoires in COVID-19. Study at large: The United States, Italy and Spain supplied acute and convalescent COVID-19 samples. T cells, B-cell-depleted T cells, or PBMCs provided the cDNA or gDNA that served as material.

Trimming removed 1 base at V and 7 bases at J, with 16 bases between. In germline, CDR1 is SGHTA, CDR2 FQGNSA. This CDR3 is built from 15 residues. In this sample, this clone turned up a few times. Clones were read by immunoSEQ multiplex PCR, and TCRdb kept only the in-frame ones, dropping some. The sample lists about 150,000 clones; approximately 78% were seen once. This TCR was sampled from a human donor with acute or convalescent COVID-19. The donor label of this sample is uncertain. The specimen was peripheral blood. The chain employs TRBV7-2 and TRBJ1-2; D is possibly TRBD1 (5 bases). The CDR3 reads CASSLGGTLSSGYTF. The DNA of the CDR3 is TGTGCCAGCAGCTTAGGTGGGACTCTAAGCAGTGGCTACACCTTC.